The 25 T cell receptor beta chains below were found in one sample sequenced in a study of OX40 agonist ivuxolimab in advanced cancers. The protocol was immunoSEQ multiplex PCR, while the TCRdb copy is restricted to in-frame clones and leaves out a portion. The table shows around 83,000 clones, with 91% occurring only once. Sequencing was performed on CD4+ or CD8+ T cells sorted from blood, taken in a trial of the OX40 agonist ivuxolimab. Receptors originate from an adult with an advanced solid tumor such as melanoma, head and neck, liver or kidney cancer.

The chain uses TRBV9 and TRBJ2-1, with D unresolved. The CDR3 has 11 residues. Trimming removed 4 bases from V and 4 bases from J, with 3 bases in between. Germline CDR1 and CDR2: SGDLS and YYNGEE. The DNA for the CDR3 is TGTGCCAGCAGCCTTTACAATGAGCAGTTCTTC. Translated, it gives CASSLYNEQFF.

A few counts support this clone. The chain recombines TRBV2 with TRBJ2-2, with no clear D. CDR1 SNHLY and CDR2 FYNNEI come from the germline V gene. The CDR3 is 13 residues long. The V gene lost 4 bases and the J gene lost 8 bases, with 11 bases spanning the gap. CDR3 nucleotides: TGTGCCAGCAGTGGACCGGGTGCGGGGGAGCTGTTTTTT. This gives the protein CASSGPGAGELFF. Using reference TRBV2 and TRBJ2-2 for the parts outside the CDR3, the full variable domain is EPEVTQTPSHQVTQMGQEVILRCVPISNHLYFYWYRQILGQKVEFLVSFYNNEISEKSEIFDDQFSVERPDGSNFTLKIRSTKLEDSAMYFCASSGPGAGELFFGEGSRLTVL.

The chain joins TRBV7-2 to TRBJ2-2; TRBD1 matches at 8 bases. The CDR3 sequence is 15 residues long. CDR1 and CDR2 (germline): SGHTA, FQGNSA. With 5 bases clipped from V and 1 base from J, the junction kept 3 bases outside the gene matches. The CDR3 spells CASSTGTGNTGELFF. DNA of the CDR3: TGTGCCAGCAGCACCGGGACAGGGAACACCGGGGAGCTGTTTTTT.

The V gene is TRBV28, the J gene TRBJ2-7, with TRBD2 matching 13 bases. The CDR3 is made up of 17 amino acids. Per germline, CDR1 MDHEN and CDR2 SYDVKM. The trim removed 6 bases at V and 0 bases at J, leaving 8 bases unmatched. The DNA of the CDR3 is TGTGCCAGCAGCTCCGGGACTAGCGGGACCTTCTCCTACGAGCAGTACTTC. This translates into CASSSGTSGTFSYEQYF.

V and J are TRBV5-1 and TRBJ1-1, with a possible D match to TRBD1 (5 bases). Germline CDR1 and CDR2: SGHRS and YFSETQ. The CDR3 sequence is 14 residues long. Trimming took off 3 bases at V and 1 base at J, with 10 bases between the two ends. CDR3 in amino acids: CASSSGGANTEAFF. The CDR3 DNA follows: TGCGCCAGCAGCTCTGGAGGGGCGAACACTGAAGCTTTCTTT.

The chain uses TRBV29-1 and TRBJ1-2, with D tentatively TRBD1 (6 bases). Trimming removed 0 bases at V and 8 bases at J, with 16 bases between. Germline lookup yields CDR1 SQVTM and CDR2 ANQGSEA. This CDR3 spans 14 amino acids. For the CDR3, the DNA is TGCAGCGTTGAAGATATGGAAGGGGGAGGAGGCTACACCTTC. Amino acid sequence: CSVEDMEGGGGYTF.

The chain carries TRBV29-1 and TRBJ1-1, with D perhaps TRBD1 (6 bases). Trimming took off 6 bases at V and 7 bases at J, with 18 bases between the two ends. The CDR3 runs to 13 residues. CDR1 SQVTM and CDR2 ANQGSEA come from the germline V gene. CDR3 sequence: CSVETGLAFEAFF. Written as DNA, the CDR3 is TGCAGCGTCGAAACAGGGTTGGCTTTTGAAGCTTTCTTT.

V and J are TRBV15 and TRBJ1-3, with a possible D match to TRBD1 (5 bases). CDR1 and CDR2 from the germline V gene are LNHNV and YYDKDF (reference sequence). The CDR3 consists of 15 residues. Trimming pared 0 bases from V and 0 bases from J, leaving 6 bases between. CDR3 bases: TGTGCCACCAGCAGAGATACAGGCTCTGGAAACACCATATATTTT. It is translated as CATSRDTGSGNTIYF.

The V call is TRBV11-2, the J call TRBJ2-1; 7 positions agree with TRBD1. Germline CDR1 is SGHAT and CDR2 is FQNNGV. The CDR3 loop spans 17 amino acids. After removal of 5 bases from V and 12 bases from J, the junction contained 22 bases not matched to a gene. CDR3 bases: TGTGCCAGCAGCGATCCTTTCGACAGGGCGGCCCGGGTTGGGCAGTTCTTC. Its protein is CASSDPFDRAARVGQFF.

The chain is built from TRBV18 and TRBJ2-7, with 14 bases lining up with TRBD2. The CDR3 runs to 16 residues. Germline V gene data show CDR1 as KGHSH and CDR2 as LQKENI. V was pared by 0 bases and J by 4 bases, with 2 bases of the junction left unmatched. CDR3 region: CASSPPGLAGDYEQYF. In DNA, the CDR3 is TGTGCCAGCTCACCACCGGGACTAGCGGGAGATTACGAGCAGTACTTC.

The chain joins TRBV10-2 to TRBJ2-2; no clear D. V gave up 4 bases and J gave up 3 bases, with 6 bases separating them. CDR1 and CDR2 from the germline V gene are WSHSY and SAAADI. The CDR3 is made up of 13 amino acids. CDR3: CASSVSYTGELFF. CDR3 in DNA: TGCGCCAGCAGTGTGTCTTACACCGGGGAGCTGTTTTTT.

This chain links TRBV5-4 with TRBJ2-7, with D perhaps TRBD2 (6 bases). Per germline, CDR1 SGHNT and CDR2 YYREEE (reference sequence). This CDR3 spans 16 amino acids. V dropped 4 bases and J dropped 1 base, with 18 bases sitting between them. CDR3 loop: CASSPRLGAGSYEQYF. For the CDR3, the DNA is TGTGCCAGCAGCCCGCGTTTGGGTGCGGGGTCCTACGAGCAGTACTTC.

In DNA, the CDR3 is TGCGCCAGCAGCTTGGGTCTTAATGAGCAGTTCTTC. Its protein is CASSLGLNEQFF. This sequence joins TRBV5-1 and TRBJ2-1; D is ambiguous. Looked up from germline, CDR1 is SGHRS and CDR2 is YFSETQ. This CDR3 has 12 amino acids. The V and J ends lost 0 bases and 7 bases respectively, with 5 bases between them.

This clone appeared a single time. J is TRBJ2-2 and V is TRBV5-1, with D unresolved. The CDR3 covers 14 residues. Germline assignment: CDR1 SGHRS and CDR2 YFSETQ. The V end was cut by 3 bases, the J end by 2 bases, with 8 bases between. CDR3 protein: CASSSSDNTGELFF. DNA for the CDR3: TGCGCCAGCAGCTCCTCAGACAACACCGGGGAGCTGTTTTTT.

The chain carries TRBV7-2 and TRBJ2-7, with 9 positions matching TRBD2. After removal of 10 bases from V and 9 bases from J, the junction contained 13 bases not matched to a gene. The CDR3 loop spans 13 amino acids. Per the germline V gene, CDR1 is SGHTA and CDR2 is FQGNSA. The CDR3 loop reads CAIWAYAGGLQYF. The CDR3, as DNA: TGTGCCATCTGGGCATATGCGGGAGGGCTGCAGTACTTC.

The chain combines TRBV6-5 with TRBJ2-1, with 7 bases aligning to TRBD1. This CDR3 has 12 amino acids. Germline CDR1 MNHEY, CDR2 SVGAGI. After removal of 4 bases from V and 15 bases from J, the junction contained 9 bases not matched to a gene. CDR3 sequence: CASSSPATGLFF. As DNA, the CDR3 is TGTGCCAGCAGTTCTCCGGCGACAGGGCTGTTCTTC.

This sequence joins TRBV11-3 and TRBJ2-7, with D hard to call. CDR1 and CDR2 (germline): SGHNT, YENEEA. This CDR3 region has 13 residues. V lost 5 bases and J 0 bases, leaving 8 bases between the germline ends. CDR3 in DNA: TGTGCCAGCAGCCCGAAAGCCTCCTACGAGCAGTACTTC. It specifies CASSPKASYEQYF.

This clone was seen just once. V and J are TRBV27 and TRBJ1-1, with D unclear. CDR1 is MNHEY and CDR2 is SMNVEV in the germline V gene (reference sequence). The CDR3 consists of 14 residues. CDR3 residues: CVCGRRSLNTEAFF. CDR3 bases: TGTGTCTGCGGGCGACGCTCCTTGAACACTGAAGCTTTCTTT.

The V and J genes are TRBV19 and TRBJ2-3; 10 bases match TRBD1. CDR3 size: 16 residues. Germline trimming cut 3 bases from V and 3 bases from J; bases unmatched to any gene: 6. Germline V gene data show CDR1 as LNHDA and CDR2 as SQIVND (reference sequence). The CDR3 spells CASSIPGTGVTDTQYF. DNA for the CDR3: TGTGCCAGTAGTATCCCGGGGACAGGGGTGACAGATACGCAGTATTTT.

The chain links TRBV27 to TRBJ2-3; D possibly corresponds to TRBD2 (6 bases). Germline V gene sequence: CDR1 MNHEY, CDR2 SMNVEV (reference sequence). The length of the CDR3 is 15 residues. Trimming took 4 bases from V and 2 from J, leaving 13 bases between them. CDR3 sequence: CASSWKRDSTDTQYF. As DNA, the CDR3 is TGTGCCAGCAGTTGGAAGAGGGACTCCACAGATACGCAGTATTTT.

J is TRBJ1-3 and V is TRBV28; D unresolved. Trimming left V 7 bases short and J 0 bases short, with 13 bases between. CDR1 MDHEN and CDR2 SYDVKM come from the germline V gene. This CDR3 has 15 amino acids. DNA for the CDR3: TGTGCCAGCAACCCTTCCGGATTCTCTGGAAACACCATATATTTT. It translates to CASNPSGFSGNTIYF.

The rearrangement links TRBV6-6 to TRBJ2-1, with D perhaps assigned TRBD1 or TRBD2 (5 bases each). Looked up from germline, CDR1 is MNHNY and CDR2 is SVGAGI (reference sequence). V lost 9 bases to trimming and J lost 9 bases, with 24 bases between them. The CDR3 loop spans 15 amino acids. CDR3 DNA sequence: TGTGCCAGTCACCCTTTCCGGGACCCAGGATCTGAGCAGTTCTTC. Residues: CASHPFRDPGSEQFF.

This chain joins TRBV4-3 and TRBJ2-3; TRBD2 matches at 7 bases. With 2 bases clipped from V and 7 bases from J, the junction kept 3 bases outside the gene matches. The CDR3 is made up of 13 amino acids. Germline V CDR1 and CDR2: LGHNA, YSLEER. CDR3 protein: CASSQRGLNTQYF. DNA of the CDR3: TGCGCCAGCAGCCAACGGGGACTAAATACGCAGTATTTT.

The gene calls are TRBV9 and TRBJ1-2; possibly TRBD1 for D (6 bases). V dropped 4 bases and J dropped 2 bases, with 15 bases sitting between them. The CDR3 extends over 15 amino acids. Germline V gene sequence: CDR1 SGDLS, CDR2 YYNGEE. DNA for the CDR3: TGTGCCAGCAGCCCAGGGGCGCATCAAAACTATGGCTACACCTTC. As protein: CASSPGAHQNYGYTF.

This chain uses TRBV28 with TRBJ2-1, with 12 bases that match TRBD2. After removal of 7 bases from V and 6 bases from J, the junction contained 16 bases not matched to a gene. The CDR3 contains 18 residues. Germline V gene lookup returns CDR1 MDHEN and CDR2 SYDVKM. CDR3 coding DNA: TGTGCCAGCACGCGGACTAGCGGGATATTACAGGGGATCAATGAGCAGTTCTTC. Translated, it gives CASTRTSGILQGINEQFF.